This section outlines one TCR beta chain sequence together with its context. What it binds is unknown. Sequencing used immunoSEQ multiplex PCR; TCRdb keeps in-frame clones, though not all of them. Of 200,000 to 300,000 clones listed, 87% were seen once; the top ten hold more than 10%. This sample is drawn from a study of cytomegalovirus exposure and HLA in healthy donors. Regarding the study as a whole: Listed as cytomegalovirus-associated were over 150 TCR beta chains. Reports indicated that the classifier achieved high specificity and sensitivity in diagnosing cytomegalovirus status. According to a subsequent analysis, TCR clusters identified in the first cohort showed a tendency to co-occur across the roughly 120 validation repertoires.

Sequenced: PBMCs. The clonotype comes from a man aged 18-30 years in good health and CMV-seropositive.

The CDR3 DNA follows: TGTGCCACCAGCAGACAGGGTGGAAGAAATGAGCAGTTCTTC. Protein sequence: CATSRQGGRNEQFF. The genes are TRBV15 and TRBJ2-1; D is possibly TRBD1 (5 bases). This CDR3 region has 14 residues. Between the trimmed V and J ends, which lost 2 bases and 7 bases, there was a span of 12 bases. Per the germline V gene, CDR1 is LNHNV and CDR2 is YYDKDF (reference sequence).